A selection of T cell receptor beta chains follows, all from one sample in a study of cytomegalovirus exposure and HLA in healthy donors. Here immunoSEQ multiplex PCR was the method, and the copy in TCRdb shows in-frame clones only, minus some. There are some 130,000 clones in the sample; around 75% occur only once, and 2.5% to 3.5% lies in the top ten. The sequenced sample was PBMCs. The receptors derive from a middle-aged man in good health and CMV-seronegative. Both conserved end residues are part of each CDR3. The D gene is left open where the match is weak. Expanded clones get a size class; other rows say once, few or many, or leave the size out.

>TRBV7-6|.|TRBJ1-4|.|14
CASSLTAGNEKLFF
TGTGCCAGCAGCTTAACGGCAGGGAATGAAAAACTGTTTTTT
>TRBV4-1|.|TRBJ1-5|.|14
CASSQDKLDQPQHF
TGCGCCAGCAGCCAAGATAAACTCGATCAGCCCCAGCATTTT
>TRBV4-3|few|TRBJ1-3|.|17
CASSQDAGILSGNTIYF
TGCGCCAGCAGCCAGGACGCCGGGATCCTCTCTGGAAACACCATATATTTT
>TRBV7-8|.|TRBJ1-5|TRBD1|16
CASSETDRGNNQPQHF
TGTGCCAGCAGCGAAACGGACAGGGGGAACAATCAGCCCCAGCATTTT
>TRBV7-2|.|TRBJ2-7|.|12
CASSLFGEEQYF
TGTGCCAGCAGCTTATTCGGGGAGGAGCAGTACTTC
>TRBV6-1|few|TRBJ2-7|TRBD1|15
CASITQGASFDEQYF
TGTGCCAGCATCACACAGGGGGCATCTTTTGACGAGCAGTACTTC
>TRBV5-1|.|TRBJ2-2|.|15
CASSLGLAGTGELFF
TGCGCCAGCAGCTTGGGTCTAGCAGGCACCGGGGAGCTGTTTTTT
>TRBV9|.|TRBJ2-1|.|17
CANSVGRGGSSYNEQFF
TGTGCCAACAGCGTAGGGAGGGGGGGGAGCTCCTACAATGAGCAGTTCTTC
>TRBV7-9|.|TRBJ2-7|TRBD2|13
CASSLGLAAEQYF
TGTGCCAGCAGCCTAGGACTAGCAGCCGAGCAGTACTTC
>TRBV9|.|TRBJ1-1|.|15
CASSGPLGGFTEAFF
TGTGCCAGCAGCGGGCCCTTAGGAGGGTTCACTGAAGCTTTCTTT
>TRBV5-1|.|TRBJ2-2|TRBD2|15
CASSLTSGNTGELFF
TGCGCCAGCAGCTTGACTAGCGGCAACACCGGGGAGCTGTTTTTT
>TRBV28|.|TRBJ1-1|.|12
CASSSSSTEAFF
TGTGCCAGCAGTTCTTCCTCCACTGAAGCTTTCTTT
>TRBV19|.|TRBJ2-3|TRBD2|12
CAAGRAGDTQYF
TGTGCCGCCGGGAGAGCGGGGGATACGCAGTATTTT
>TRBV2|.|TRBJ1-1|.|13
CASDWAGDTEAFF
TGTGCCAGCGATTGGGCCGGCGACACTGAAGCTTTCTTT
>TRBV9|.|TRBJ1-3|.|12
CASSPPGNTIYF
TGTGCCAGCAGCCCTCCCGGAAACACCATATATTTT
>TRBV5-1|.|TRBJ2-3|.|16
CASSSSDYLNTDTQYF
TGCGCCAGCAGCTCTTCCGACTACTTAAACACAGATACGCAGTATTTT
>TRBV7-9|.|TRBJ2-3|.|15
CASSLGTVPTDTQYF
TGTGCCAGCAGCTTAGGTACAGTCCCCACAGATACGCAGTATTTT
>TRBV11-3|.|TRBJ2-1|TRBD2|15
CASSVEDSGAREQFF
TGTGCCAGCAGCGTGGAGGATAGCGGGGCTCGGGAGCAGTTCTTC
>TRBV7-3|.|TRBJ2-2|TRBD2|16
CASSPGFAGVTGELFF
TGTGCCAGCAGCCCGGGGTTTGCGGGGGTAACCGGGGAGCTGTTTTTT
>TRBV28|.|TRBJ2-7|TRBD1|14
CASSRGGSSYEQYF
TGTGCCAGCAGTAGAGGGGGCTCGTCCTACGAGCAGTACTTC
>TRBV6-5|.|TRBJ2-5|.|15
CASTRTGTLQETQYF
TGTGCCAGCACGAGAACCGGGACACTCCAAGAGACCCAGTACTTC
>TRBV7-3|few|TRBJ1-1|.|14
CASSTQGLGTEAFF
TGTGCCAGCAGCACACAGGGTTTGGGCACTGAAGCTTTCTTT
>TRBV15|.|TRBJ2-1|TRBD1|14
CATSRRDRNNEQFF
TGTGCCACCAGCAGACGGGACAGGAACAATGAGCAGTTCTTC
>TRBV6-1|few|TRBJ2-7|TRBD1|18
CASSARDRGHLSSYEQYF
TGTGCCAGCAGTGCTCGGGACAGGGGCCACCTTAGCTCCTACGAGCAGTACTTC
>TRBV30|.|TRBJ2-1|TRBD2|14
CAARASGRLGEQFF
TGTGCCGCACGGGCTAGCGGGAGGCTTGGTGAGCAGTTCTTC
>TRBV5-4|.|TRBJ2-7|TRBD1|15
CASSGTGTGAYEQYF
TGTGCCAGCAGCGGAACCGGGACAGGGGCCTACGAGCAGTACTTC
>TRBV12-2|.|TRBJ1-5|.|18
CASRGTGTGTDSNQPQHF
TGTGCAAGTCGCGGCACCGGGACAGGGACTGATAGCAATCAGCCCCAGCATTTT
>TRBV19|.|TRBJ2-6|TRBD1|16
CASSPQGAIGANVLTF
TGTGCCAGTAGTCCACAGGGGGCGATTGGGGCCAACGTCCTGACTTTC
>TRBV9|.|TRBJ2-7|TRBD1|14
CASSVQGDPYEQYF
TGTGCCAGCAGCGTACAGGGGGATCCCTACGAGCAGTACTTC
>TRBV5-4|.|TRBJ2-1|TRBD1|13
CASSVDRVNEQFF
TGTGCCAGCAGCGTAGACAGGGTTAATGAGCAGTTCTTC
>TRBV28|.|TRBJ2-7|.|15
CASSTDTRIPYEQYF
TGTGCCAGCAGCACCGACACCCGAATCCCCTACGAGCAGTACTTC
>TRBV7-9|.|TRBJ2-1|TRBD2|16
CASSLLLAGELDEQFF
TGTGCCAGCAGCTTATTGCTGGCGGGAGAACTCGATGAGCAGTTCTTC
>TRBV9|.|TRBJ2-3|TRBD1|15
CASSTGVGGTDTQYF
TGTGCCAGCAGCACAGGGGTTGGCGGCACAGATACGCAGTATTTT
>TRBV19|.|TRBJ1-5|TRBD1|15
CASSPTGGSNQPQHF
TGTGCCAGTAGCCCGACAGGGGGAAGCAATCAGCCCCAGCATTTT
>TRBV7-9|.|TRBJ2-7|TRBD1|14
CASSLAGQTYEQYF
TGTGCCAGCAGCTTAGCGGGACAGACCTACGAGCAGTACTTC
>TRBV4-3|.|TRBJ2-2|TRBD2|18
CASSQDPHLAGVPGELFF
TGCGCCAGCAGCCAAGATCCCCATCTGGCGGGAGTTCCCGGGGAGCTGTTTTTT
>TRBV7-9|.|TRBJ1-4|.|14
CASSPTGQEEKLFF
TGTGCCAGCAGTCCCACAGGGCAAGAAGAAAAACTGTTTTTT
>TRBV5-4|few|TRBJ1-3|.|15
CASSLDQGSGNTIYF
TGTGCCAGCAGCTTGGATCAGGGATCTGGAAACACCATATATTTT
>TRBV19|.|TRBJ2-1|.|13
CASSMGQTNEQFF
TGTGCCAGTAGTATGGGACAAACCAATGAGCAGTTCTTC
>TRBV6-5|.|TRBJ2-7|TRBD1|16
CASSYHLDRGASEQYF
TGTGCCAGCAGTTACCACCTCGACAGGGGGGCCTCCGAGCAGTACTTC
>TRBV28|.|TRBJ2-7|TRBD1|17
CASSTIFRGLVSYEQYF
TGTGCCAGCAGCACAATCTTCAGGGGGTTGGTCTCCTACGAGCAGTACTTC